The T cell receptor beta chain under discussion was sequenced for a study of early T cells in non-severe SARS-CoV-2 infection (dated by TCRdb to 2020 to 2022). Study-wide context: Because TCR sequencing was done on bulk RNA from unsorted whole blood, the alpha and beta chains could not be paired. Overall study results and their limits: VDJdb matching was skewed toward anti-spike CD8 responses and likely underestimated virus-specific expansions by missing private and CD4 specificities.

This was a case-control study nested in a cohort of healthcare workers in London, UK, who had nasopharyngeal swab PCR tests and blood samples taken every week. Healthcare workers were recruited during the week of the UK lockdown, between 23 and 31 March 2020, and followed weekly for up to roughly 15 weeks. From the cysteine through the phenylalanine, the CDR3 covers 15 amino acids. Just CDR3 DNA is preserved here, 45 bases in frame from base 1. The germline V end is reduced by 4 bases and the J end by 10 bases; junction bases left unmatched: 12. From the germline V gene, CDR1 is SGDLS and CDR2 is YYNGEE. The library was made by 5' RACE. Sequenced using a NextSeq 500. The TCR library protocol attached unique molecular identifiers to individual cDNA molecules to correct for sequencing error and PCR bias. Sequencing covered both TCR alpha and beta chains, and within each sample the abundances of alpha and beta sequences were tightly co-correlated. In the original analysis: Decombinator V4 was used to annotate the V gene, J gene and CDR3 of the TCR sequences. Expanded TCRs were defined as changing significantly between any two time points under a Poisson model with p below 0.0001. TCR abundances were normalised to the total number of TCRs sequenced per sample and were expressed as counts per million. TRAV1-2 paired with TRAJ12, TRAJ20 or TRAJ33 defined MAIT TCRs, while TRAV10 paired with TRAJ18 defined iNKT TCRs. VDJdb, accessed on 1 November 2021, was searched for TCRs annotated for CMV, EBV and SARS-CoV-2, and TCRs annotated for more than one antigen were excluded. The raw public reads went through TCRdb reprocessing: fastp at Q25, MiXCR clone calling, in-frame beta chains kept. Each entry is one CDR3 protein sequence, shown with its most common DNA and genes. The V and J calls here are based on TCRdb, not the publication. For this sample there are fewer than 85,000 distinct CDR3 sequences; about 14% appear just once. The ten largest account for about 4% of the sample.

In the case of this clonotype: Its antigen specificity is not known. The record has no base qualities; no much larger clone is one base away.

Here the chain combines TRBV9 and TRBJ2-1, and TRBD1 aligns with 9 junction nucleotides. The TCR comes from an adult who was a healthcare worker with PCR-confirmed SARS-CoV-2 infection or an uninfected control (not recorded which). The sample was whole blood, taken at baseline. The CDR3 here reads CASSTGDRVLGEQFF. The nucleotides read TGTGCCAGCAGCACAGGGGACAGGGTACTAGGAGAGCAGTTCTTC.